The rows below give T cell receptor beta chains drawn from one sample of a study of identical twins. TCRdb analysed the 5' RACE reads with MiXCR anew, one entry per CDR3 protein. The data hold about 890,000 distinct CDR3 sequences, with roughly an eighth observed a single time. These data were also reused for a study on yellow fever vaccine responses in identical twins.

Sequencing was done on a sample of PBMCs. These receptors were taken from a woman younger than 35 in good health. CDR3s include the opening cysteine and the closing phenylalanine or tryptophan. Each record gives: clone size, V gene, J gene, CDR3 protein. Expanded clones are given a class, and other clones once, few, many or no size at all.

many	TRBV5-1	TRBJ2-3	CASSAPLDRDPDTQYF
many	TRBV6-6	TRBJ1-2	CASTQGTYGYTF
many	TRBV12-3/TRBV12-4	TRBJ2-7	CASRTSVLYEQYF
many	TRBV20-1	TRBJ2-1	CSARGLAGVGNEQFF
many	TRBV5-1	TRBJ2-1	CASSLGLAGAQYNEQFF
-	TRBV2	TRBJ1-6	CASSESRADSPLHF
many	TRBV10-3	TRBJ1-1	CAISARDRAETEAFF
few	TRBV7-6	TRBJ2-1	CASSSTSGRSYEQFF
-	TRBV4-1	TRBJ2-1	CASSQKVSAGEAYNEQFF
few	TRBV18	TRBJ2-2	CASSRGHTGELFF
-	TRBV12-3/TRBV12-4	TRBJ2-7	CASNRETYEQYF
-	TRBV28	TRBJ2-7	CASSGRRYEQYF
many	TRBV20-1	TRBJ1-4	CSARTDATNEKLFF
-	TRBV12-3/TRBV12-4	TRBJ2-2	CASSAGGLDTGELFF